The clone carrying this T cell receptor (beta chain) was counted between two and nine times. The data belong to a study of cytomegalovirus exposure and HLA in healthy donors. The V and J ends lost 3 bases and 5 bases respectively, with 11 bases between them. The germline V gene has CDR1 MDHEN and CDR2 SYDVKM. The CDR3 is 14 amino acids. Method: immunoSEQ multiplex PCR; TCRdb's copy keeps in-frame clones and lacks some. The data hold under 200,000 clones, with roughly nine tenths observed a single time. The receptor comes from a woman aged 18 to 35 in good health and CMV-seropositive. The V call is TRBV28, the J call TRBJ2-4; tentatively, D is TRBD2 (5 bases). Sequencing was done on a sample of PBMCs. The DNA for the CDR3 is TGTGCCAGCAGTTTGGGTCTGGAGGAAAACATTCAGTACTTC. Translating gives CASSLGLEENIQYF.